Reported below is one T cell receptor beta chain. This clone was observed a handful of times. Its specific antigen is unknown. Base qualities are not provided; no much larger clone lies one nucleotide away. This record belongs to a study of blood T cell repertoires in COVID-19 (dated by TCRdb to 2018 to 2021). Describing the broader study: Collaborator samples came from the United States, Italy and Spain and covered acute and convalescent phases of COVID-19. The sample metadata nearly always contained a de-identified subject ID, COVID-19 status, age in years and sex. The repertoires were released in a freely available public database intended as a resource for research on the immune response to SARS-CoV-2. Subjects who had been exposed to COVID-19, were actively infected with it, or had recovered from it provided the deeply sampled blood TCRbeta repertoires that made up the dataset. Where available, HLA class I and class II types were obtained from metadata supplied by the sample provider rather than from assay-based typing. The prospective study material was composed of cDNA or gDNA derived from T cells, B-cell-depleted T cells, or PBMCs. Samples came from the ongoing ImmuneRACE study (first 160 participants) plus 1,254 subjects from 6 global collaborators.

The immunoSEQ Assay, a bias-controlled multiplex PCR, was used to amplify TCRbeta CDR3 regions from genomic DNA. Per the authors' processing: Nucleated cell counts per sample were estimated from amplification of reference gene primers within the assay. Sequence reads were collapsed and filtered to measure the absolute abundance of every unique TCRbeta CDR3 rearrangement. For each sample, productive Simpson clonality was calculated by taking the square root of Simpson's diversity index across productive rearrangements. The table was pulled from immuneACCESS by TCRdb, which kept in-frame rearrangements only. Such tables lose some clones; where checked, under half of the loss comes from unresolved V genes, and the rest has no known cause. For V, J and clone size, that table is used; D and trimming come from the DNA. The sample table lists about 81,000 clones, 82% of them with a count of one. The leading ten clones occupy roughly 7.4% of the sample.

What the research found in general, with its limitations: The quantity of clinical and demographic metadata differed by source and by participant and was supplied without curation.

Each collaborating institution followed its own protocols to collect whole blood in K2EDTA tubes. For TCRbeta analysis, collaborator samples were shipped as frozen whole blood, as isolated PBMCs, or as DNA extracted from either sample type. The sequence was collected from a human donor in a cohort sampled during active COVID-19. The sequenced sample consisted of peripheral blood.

The nucleotides read TGTGCCAGCAGCTTAGAGGCAGGTGGAGCTTTCTTT. It translates as CASSLEAGGAFF. The receptor chain draws on TRBV7-2 and TRBJ1-1, with no reliable assignment of the D segment. From a lookup of the germline V gene, CDR1 and CDR2 are SGHTA and FQGNSA. V is shortened by 1 base, J by 10 bases, and the region joining them spans 10 bases. The CDR3 has 12 amino acids, counting the end cysteine and phenylalanine. Only CDR3 DNA remains: 36 bases, in frame from the first base.